This T cell receptor (beta chain) was observed in a study of tumor-infiltrating lymphocytes in oesophageal squamous cell carcinoma. This clonotype was counted a few times. Germline loops: CDR1 MGHDK, CDR2 SYGVNS. This CDR3 spans 16 amino acids. After removal of 5 bases from V and 6 bases from J, the junction contained 10 bases not matched to a gene. TCRdb passed the PCR reads through MiXCR, listing each CDR3 protein once. The sample carries approximately 19,000 distinct CDR3 sequences, about 50% recorded once. Sequencing used esophageal tumor tissue. The chain uses TRBV25-1 and TRBJ2-1; TRBD2 matches 10 bases. This TCR was sampled from a male donor with esophageal squamous cell carcinoma. The chain's CDR3 is CASSPFQREGPNEQFF. In DNA, the CDR3 is TGTGCCAGCAGTCCATTCCAGCGGGAGGGCCCCAATGAGCAGTTCTTC. The complete variable domain, with remaining parts taken from reference TRBV25-1 and TRBJ2-1, reads EADIYQTPRYLVIGTGKKITLECSQTMGHDKMYWYQQDPGMELHLIHYSYGVNSTEKGDLSSESTVSRIRTEHFPLTLESARPSHTSQYLCASSPFQREGPNEQFFGPGTRLTVL.